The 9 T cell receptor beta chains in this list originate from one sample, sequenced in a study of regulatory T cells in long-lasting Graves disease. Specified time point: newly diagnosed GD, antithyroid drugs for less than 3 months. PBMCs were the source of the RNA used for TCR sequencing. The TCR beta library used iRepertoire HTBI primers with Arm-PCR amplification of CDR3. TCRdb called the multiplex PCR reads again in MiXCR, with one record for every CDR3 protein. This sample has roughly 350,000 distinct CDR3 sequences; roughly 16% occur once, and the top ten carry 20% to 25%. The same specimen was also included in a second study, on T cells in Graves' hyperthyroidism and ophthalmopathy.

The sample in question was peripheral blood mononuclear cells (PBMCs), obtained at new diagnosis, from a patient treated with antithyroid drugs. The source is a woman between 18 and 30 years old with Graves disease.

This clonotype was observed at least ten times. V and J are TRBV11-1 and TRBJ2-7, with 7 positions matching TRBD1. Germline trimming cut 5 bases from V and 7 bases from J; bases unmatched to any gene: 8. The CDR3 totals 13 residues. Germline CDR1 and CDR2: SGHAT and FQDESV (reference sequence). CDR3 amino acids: CASSPGTAGEQYF. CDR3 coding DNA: TGTGCCAGCAGCCCTGGGACAGCAGGAGAGCAGTACTTC. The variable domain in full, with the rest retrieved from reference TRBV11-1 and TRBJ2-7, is EAEVAQSPRYKITEKSQAVAFWCDPISGHATLYWYRQILGQGPELLVQFQDESVVDDSQLPKDRFSAERLKGVDSTLKIQPAELGDSAMYLCASSPGTAGEQYFGPGTRLTVT.

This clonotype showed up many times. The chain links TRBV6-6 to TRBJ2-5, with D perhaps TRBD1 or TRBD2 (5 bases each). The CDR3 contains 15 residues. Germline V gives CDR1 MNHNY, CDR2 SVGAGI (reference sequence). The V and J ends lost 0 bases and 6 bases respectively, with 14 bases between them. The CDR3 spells CASSYSVGEPKTQYF. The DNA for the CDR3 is TGTGCCAGCAGTTACTCGGTGGGGGAGCCCAAGACCCAGTACTTC.

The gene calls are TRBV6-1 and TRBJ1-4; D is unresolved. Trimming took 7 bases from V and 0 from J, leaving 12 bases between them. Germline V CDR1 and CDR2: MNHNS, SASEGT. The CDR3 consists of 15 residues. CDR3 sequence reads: CASTNSQSTNEKLFF. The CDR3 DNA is TGTGCCAGCACTAACAGTCAATCAACTAATGAAAAACTGTTTTTT.

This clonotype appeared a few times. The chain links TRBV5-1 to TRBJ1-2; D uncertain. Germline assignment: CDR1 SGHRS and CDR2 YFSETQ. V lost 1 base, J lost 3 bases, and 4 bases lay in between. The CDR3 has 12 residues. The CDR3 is CASSLPDYGYTF. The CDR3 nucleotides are TGCGCCAGCAGCTTGCCGGACTATGGCTACACCTTC.

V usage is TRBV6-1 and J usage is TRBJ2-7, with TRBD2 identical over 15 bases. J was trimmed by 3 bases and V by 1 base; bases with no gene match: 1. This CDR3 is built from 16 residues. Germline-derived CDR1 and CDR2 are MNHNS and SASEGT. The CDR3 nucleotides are TGTGCCAGCAGTGAAGGGACTAGCGGGGGGGGCTACGAGCAGTACTTC. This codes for CASSEGTSGGGYEQYF.

Here the CDR3 DNA reads TGTGCCAGCAGTATCGGACAGGGACGTAATTCACCCCTCCACTTT. Translation gives CASSIGQGRNSPLHF. The gene calls are TRBV6-2 or TRBV6-3 and TRBJ1-6; 8 nucleotides line up with TRBD1. Looked up from germline, CDR1 is MNHEY and CDR2 is SVGEGT. CDR3 length: 15 residues. J gave up 6 bases and V 5 bases, and 6 bases lay outside the gene matches.

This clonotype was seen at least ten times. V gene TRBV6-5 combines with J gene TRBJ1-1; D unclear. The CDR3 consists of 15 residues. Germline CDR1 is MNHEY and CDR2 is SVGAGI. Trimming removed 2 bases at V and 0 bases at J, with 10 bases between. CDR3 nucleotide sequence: TGTGCCAGCAGTTACGACGGAACGATGAACACTGAAGCTTTCTTT. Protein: CASSYDGTMNTEAFF.

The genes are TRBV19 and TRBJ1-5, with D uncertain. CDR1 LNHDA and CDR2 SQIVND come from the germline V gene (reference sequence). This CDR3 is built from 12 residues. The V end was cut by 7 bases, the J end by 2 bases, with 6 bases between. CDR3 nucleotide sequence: TGTGCCAGTATTGGGGGCAATCAGCCCCAGCATTTT. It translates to CASIGGNQPQHF.

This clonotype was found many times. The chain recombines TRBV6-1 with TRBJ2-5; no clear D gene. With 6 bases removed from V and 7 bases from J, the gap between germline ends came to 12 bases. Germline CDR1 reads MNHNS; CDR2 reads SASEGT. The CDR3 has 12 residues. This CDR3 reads CASSQDGPTQYF. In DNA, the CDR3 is TGTGCCAGCAGCCAGGACGGACCGACCCAGTACTTC.